One sample yielded the 16 T cell receptor beta chains listed below, sequenced in a study of blood T cells in healthy people across ages. Sample-barcoded 5' priming and a J-beta primer mix drove a second PCR of about 7 to 12 cycles. TCRdb reprocessed the 5' RACE reads via MiXCR and lists one record per CDR3 protein. The sample yields roughly 800,000 distinct CDR3 sequences, about 25% seen once. This sample also appeared in a second study, on T cells of mothers and their children.

Sequencing input: blood. Source of these receptors: a boy younger than 18 in good health.

V gene TRBV4-2 combines with J gene TRBJ2-7, with D perhaps matching TRBD1 or TRBD2 (5 bases each). This CDR3 is 15 amino acids long. Trimming removed 4 bases at V and 1 base at J, with 14 bases between. Germline assignment: CDR1 LGHNA and CDR2 YNFKEQ. The CDR3 coding sequence is TGTGCCAGCAGCCTCGGGGACGGCTTATCCTACGAGCAGTACTTC. Protein product: CASSLGDGLSYEQYF.

This clonotype was observed a handful of times. The rearrangement uses TRBV20-1 and TRBJ1-1, with D possibly matching TRBD1 (6 bases). V gave up 5 bases and J gave up 4 bases, with 14 bases separating them. CDR3 length: 13 residues. Germline CDR1 is DFQATT and CDR2 is SNEGSKA (reference sequence). The CDR3 DNA sequence: TGCAGTGCTTTACAGGGAGGTAGCACTGAAGCTTTCTTT. As protein: CSALQGGSTEAFF.

This clonotype has more than one count but fewer than ten. The chain uses TRBV4-3 and TRBJ2-2; 8 bases are a match to TRBD1. J was trimmed by 6 bases and V by 5 bases; bases with no gene match: 17. CDR1 is LGHNA, CDR2 YSLEER, per germline. The length of the CDR3 is 18 residues. The CDR3 nucleotides read TGCGCCAGCAGCACTGTGGACAGGGCACTAATTCGCGCCGGGGAGCTGTTTTTT. It specifies CASSTVDRALIRAGELFF.

This clonotype appeared many times. The chain has TRBV7-8 and TRBJ2-2, with 9 bases lining up with TRBD1. Germline CDR1 and CDR2: SGHVS and FQNEAQ. With 7 bases clipped from V and 5 bases from J, the junction kept 17 bases outside the gene matches. CDR3 length equals 18 residues. CDR3 sequence reads: CASTLTGGASSDTGELFF. In DNA form, the CDR3 reads TGTGCCAGCACCCTGACAGGGGGAGCGAGTTCTGATACCGGGGAGCTGTTTTTT. Full variable domain (outside the CDR3, taken from reference TRBV7-8 and TRBJ2-2): GAGVSQSPRYKVAKRGQDVALRCDPISGHVSLFWYQQALGQGPEFLTYFQNEAQLDKSGLPSDRFFAERPEGSVSTLKIQRTQQEDSAVYLCASTLTGGASSDTGELFFGEGSRLTVL.

This chain links TRBV12-3 or TRBV12-4 with TRBJ2-7, with 9 positions matching TRBD2. The CDR3 spans 17 residues. After removal of 2 bases from V and 4 bases from J, the junction contained 12 bases not matched to a gene. CDR3 DNA sequence: TGTGCCAGCAGTTTATCGGCTAGCGGGAAATTAGGTTACGAGCAGTACTTC. As protein: CASSLSASGKLGYEQYF.

V gene TRBV29-1 combines with J gene TRBJ2-4, with D unclear. Trimming removed 7 bases at V and 0 bases at J, with 10 bases between. The germline V gene has CDR1 SQVTM and CDR2 ANQGSEA. The CDR3 has 13 amino acids. CDR3 sequence reads: CSAKTLAKNIQYF. The CDR3 DNA reads TGCAGCGCCAAAACTCTAGCCAAAAACATTCAGTACTTC.

V gene TRBV12-3 or TRBV12-4 combines with J gene TRBJ1-5; D is unclear. The CDR3 is 17 amino acids. Trimming pared 6 bases from V and 4 bases from J, leaving 22 bases between. Written as DNA, the CDR3 is TGTGCCAGCAGCCCTACTACCTCGAGGAGATGGAATCAGCCCCAGCATTTT. Protein product: CASSPTTSRRWNQPQHF.

Worth noting for this clonotype: Its ends do not fully match the called genes, so a read error is possible. The V gene is TRBV9, the J gene TRBJ2-3, with D possibly being TRBD1 (5 bases). Germline values: CDR1 SGDLS, CDR2 YYNGEE. The CDR3 sequence is 18 residues long. In DNA, the CDR3 is TGTGCCAGCAGCGTAAGTTTGGGGCCTACAGATAGCACAGATAGGCAGTATTTT. Encoded protein: CASSVSLGPTDSTDRQYF. The entire variable domain, with the rest obtained from reference TRBV9 and TRBJ2-3, is as follows: DSGVTQTPKHLITATGQRVTLRCSPRSGDLSVYWYQQSLDQGLQFLIQYYNGEERAKGNILERFSAQQFPDLHSELNLSSLELGDSALYFCASSVSLGPTDSTDRQYFGPGTRLTVL.

CDR3 sequence (DNA): TGCAGTGCTAGAGCCAAAGGACTAGCGGGGTACAATGAGCAGTTCTTC. Translated, it gives CSARAKGLAGYNEQFF. The chain couples TRBV20-1 to TRBJ2-1; 12 nucleotides align to TRBD2. V was clipped by 1 base and J by 4 bases; unmatched bases: 5. Germline V gene lookup returns CDR1 DFQATT and CDR2 SNEGSKA (reference sequence). The CDR3 has 16 residues.

The V gene is TRBV7-8, the J gene TRBJ1-6; D remains unclear. CDR3 length: 14 amino acids. V dropped 1 base and J dropped 5 bases, with 6 bases sitting between them. The germline V gene encodes CDR1 SGHVS and CDR2 FQNEAQ. The CDR3 nucleotides read TGTGCCAGCAGCTTAGTCCCGAATAATTCACCCCTCCACTTT. Translation: CASSLVPNNSPLHF.

This clonotype was counted a few times. This chain links TRBV6-5 with TRBJ1-6; weak D call: TRBD1 (5 bases). CDR1 and CDR2 (germline): MNHEY, SVGAGI. This CDR3 comprises 16 residues. V dropped 0 bases and J dropped 10 bases, with 16 bases sitting between them. The CDR3 loop reads CASSYSGRVGESPLHF. The CDR3 DNA sequence: TGTGCCAGCAGTTACTCAGGCAGGGTTGGTGAATCACCCCTCCACTTT.

This clonotype appeared a few times. One end of the junction varies from germline; a read error may be responsible. The V and J genes are TRBV28 and TRBJ2-7; the D is unclear. CDR1 is MDHEN and CDR2 is SYDVKM in the germline V gene. This CDR3 comprises 13 residues. The CDR3 nucleotides read TGTGCCAGCAGTTCAGACCTGTCCTACAAGCAGTACTTC. Protein product: CASSSDLSYKQYF. The whole variable domain, remainder taken from reference TRBV28 and TRBJ2-7, is DVKVTQSSRYLVKRTGEKVFLECVQDMDHENMFWYRQDPGLGLRLIYFSYDVKMKEKGDIPEGYSVSREKKERFSLILESASTNQTSMYLCASSSDLSYKQYFGPGTRLTVT.

This clonotype showed up just a few times. The chain joins TRBV20-1 to TRBJ2-2; the D is unclear. The CDR3 sequence is 13 residues long. Trimming pared 4 bases from V and 4 bases from J, leaving 10 bases between. Germline loops: CDR1 DFQATT, CDR2 SNEGSKA (reference sequence). Here the CDR3 DNA reads TGCAGTGCTACTCCCGTAAGCACCGGGGAGCTGTTTTTT. Protein product: CSATPVSTGELFF.

This clonotype showed up just a few times. The chain is built from TRBV9 and TRBJ2-7; 9 bases line up with TRBD2. This CDR3 spans 14 amino acids. J gave up 2 bases and V 5 bases, and 5 bases lay outside the gene matches. Germline-derived CDR1 and CDR2 are SGDLS and YYNGEE. The CDR3 bases are TGTGCCAGCAGTCGGACTAGCGCGACCTACGAGCAGTACTTC. Its protein product is CASSRTSATYEQYF.

This chain uses TRBV28 with TRBJ2-5; maybe TRBD2 (5 bases). This CDR3 is built from 17 residues. Germline V gene sequence: CDR1 MDHEN, CDR2 SYDVKM. The ends were cut back, 2 bases at V and 3 bases at J, with 19 bases in the middle. The CDR3 nucleotides read TGTGCCAGCAGTTTAAGATTGAGGGCTGAGGTGGAAGAGACCCAGTACTTC. Protein: CASSLRLRAEVEETQYF.

In the case of this clonotype: A much larger clone lies a single base off, so this may be a read error. The gene calls are TRBV10-3 and TRBJ2-5, with 9 bases lining up with TRBD1. The CDR3 has 13 residues. Germline CDR1 ENHRY, CDR2 SYGVKD. The J segment lost 4 bases and the V segment lost 6 bases, leaving 3 bases of the junction unmatched. The CDR3 sequence: CAISLTGGETQYF. The CDR3 region has the DNA TGTGCCATCAGCCTGACAGGGGGAGAGACCCAGTACTTC.